This T cell receptor (beta chain) was identified during a study of shared clonotypes between healthy human individuals (dated by TCRdb to about 2020). About the study as a whole: Two women and three men aged 18 to 49 years were included in the cohort. For each donor, three plates each were used for CD4 naive and CD4 memory, two plates were used for CD8 naive, and one plate was used for CD8 memory. To estimate repertoire size and how much clonotype sharing occurs between individuals, the study deeply sequenced the blood TCR repertoires of roughly 5 healthy adults. To increase sequencing depth and limit assay-specific biases, different laboratories used diverse techniques to prepare libraries and sequence TCR repertoires. Per donor, leukapheresis produced somewhere between about 0.85 and 8.9 billion PBMCs.

The donors were healthy, HIV-negative adults with no recently reported acute infections or vaccinations. Only Caucasian adults living in Nashville, Tennessee, USA were represented among the donors. Magnetic negative selection was used to enrich CD4+ T cells, after which naive cells were positively selected on CD45RA and the negative fraction became the memory subset. Blood was collected by leukapheresis, and PBMCs were isolated by Ficoll-Histopaque density gradient centrifugation and then cryopreserved in liquid nitrogen vapor phase. Analytical flow cytometry was used to check the purity and quantity of every magnetically sorted T cell population. Genomic DNA was isolated from each sorted fraction and quantified by UV absorbance on a Nanodrop 2000c. Using the deep immunoSEQ assay, TCR CDR3 regions were amplified from genomic DNA by multiplex PCR. Extracted genomic DNA from each cell subset was spread evenly across all wells of several immunoSEQ 96-well plates, with each plate serving as a replicate. For sorted subsets, each replicate PCR was loaded with 200 ng genomic DNA, equivalent to some 27,000 T cell genomes. The purified libraries were quantified using a Qubit 3.0 fluorometer, sized with a Bioanalyzer 2100, and then quantified again using the KAPA Library Quantification kit. Every immunoSEQ 96-well plate was sequenced on a separate single-read 150-cycle Illumina NextSeq 550 flow cell. The paper's processing steps were these. Because the immunoSEQ output included only junctional sequences and no quality scores, the filtering could not be the same as the filtering used for full-length reads. To assign V/J genes and CDR3, sequences were annotated against IMGT germline references using PyIR, a Python wrapper for IgBLAST v1.9. Any read was removed if the V/J assignment was weak (E-value above 1e-6), the CDR3 was missing, or the read contained stop codons, out-of-frame junctions, or ambiguous translated residues. V3J clonotypes were defined as sequences sharing the same inferred V gene, J gene, and CDR3 amino acid sequence. Percentage overlap between repertoires was computed as shared unique clonotypes divided by the size of the smaller repertoire. RTK rarefaction, the Chao1 estimator, and Recon v2.1 estimates of unobserved clonotypes were used to assess repertoire richness. Generation probabilities were computed with OLGA for all TCRbeta clonotypes obtained by the gDNA method from several donors. TCRdb provides this immuneACCESS table in a form limited to in-frame rearrangements. Some clones are lacking; in checked studies, under half of them reflect an unresolved V gene, and why the rest are absent is not known. V and J calls and clone size are copied from that table; D and trimming were computed from the DNA. This sample lists around 1.1 million clones; more than 75% were detected once. Together, the top ten hold more than 0.55% of the sample.

From cysteine to phenylalanine, the CDR3 is 14 amino acids long. The read is trimmed to its CDR3 DNA, 42 bases read in frame from base 1. V sheds 6 bases and J sheds 8 bases, leaving 17 bases between their ends. Taken from the germline V gene, the CDR1 and CDR2 loops are MDHEN and SYDVKM. Regarding this clone: Its antigen remains undetermined. No qualities accompany the bases; no much larger clone lies one base away.

Study-wide conclusions, independent of this receptor: Naive subsets generally had larger estimated clonotype richness than memory subsets. Incomplete sequencing was indicated by rarefaction of sorted-subset datasets, despite the large sequencing depth. Higher generation probabilities were observed for clonotypes shared by all four sorted-subset donors than for non-shared clonotypes. Sampling was restricted to blood, and TCR repertoires in tissues likely differ from the TCR repertoires found in blood. The genetic and exposure-history diversity represented was limited by the small number of donors. When a few donors were compared, the shared fraction of clonotypes was around 5% for naive CD4, over 3% for naive CD8, more than 2% for memory CD4, and around 0.37% for memory CD8. Based on pairwise subsampling, the degree of clonotype sharing among donors was expected to be affected by sequencing depth.

This chain joins TRBV28 to TRBJ2-4; tentative D gene TRBD2, with 6 bases matching. Sequenced input: memory CD4+ T cells from PBMCs. Sample cell subset or site, as interpreted from the label and publication: CD45RA-negative fraction. The TCR originated in a young man in good health. Some clones in this sample may be carry-over from other donors' samples. The DNA sequence reads TGTGCCAGCAGCGCGACTAGGTACTTGGACATTCAGTACTTC. This codes for CASSATRYLDIQYF.